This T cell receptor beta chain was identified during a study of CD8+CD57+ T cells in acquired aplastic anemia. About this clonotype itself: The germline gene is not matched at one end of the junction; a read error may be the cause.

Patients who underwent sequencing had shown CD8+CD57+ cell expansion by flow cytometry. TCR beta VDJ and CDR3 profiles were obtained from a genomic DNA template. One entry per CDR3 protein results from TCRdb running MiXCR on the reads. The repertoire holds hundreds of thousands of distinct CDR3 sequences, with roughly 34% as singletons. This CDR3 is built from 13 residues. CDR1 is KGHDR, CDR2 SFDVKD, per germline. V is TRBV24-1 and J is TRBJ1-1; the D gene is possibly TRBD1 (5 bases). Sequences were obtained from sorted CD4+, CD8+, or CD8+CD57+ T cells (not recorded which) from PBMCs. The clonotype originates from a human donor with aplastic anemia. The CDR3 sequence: CATIGRGNTGASF. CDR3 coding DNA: TGTGCCACCATCGGACGGGGGAACACTGGAGCTTCCTTT.